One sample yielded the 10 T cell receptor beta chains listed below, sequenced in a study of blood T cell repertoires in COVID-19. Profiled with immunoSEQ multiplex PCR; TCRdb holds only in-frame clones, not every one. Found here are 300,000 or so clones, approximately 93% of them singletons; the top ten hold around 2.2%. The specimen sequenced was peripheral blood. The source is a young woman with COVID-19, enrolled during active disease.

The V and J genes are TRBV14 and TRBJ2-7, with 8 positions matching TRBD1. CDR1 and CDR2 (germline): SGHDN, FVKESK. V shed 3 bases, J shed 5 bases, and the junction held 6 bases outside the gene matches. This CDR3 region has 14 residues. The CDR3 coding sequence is TGTGCCAGCAGCCACCGGGACAGGCCCCACGAGCAGTACTTC. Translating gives CASSHRDRPHEQYF.

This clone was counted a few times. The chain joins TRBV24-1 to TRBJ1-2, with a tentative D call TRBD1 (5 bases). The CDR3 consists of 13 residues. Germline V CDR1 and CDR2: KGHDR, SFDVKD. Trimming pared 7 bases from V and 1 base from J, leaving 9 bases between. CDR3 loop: CATSGGVNYGYTF. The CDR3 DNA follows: TGTGCCACCAGCGGAGGGGTTAACTATGGCTACACCTTC.

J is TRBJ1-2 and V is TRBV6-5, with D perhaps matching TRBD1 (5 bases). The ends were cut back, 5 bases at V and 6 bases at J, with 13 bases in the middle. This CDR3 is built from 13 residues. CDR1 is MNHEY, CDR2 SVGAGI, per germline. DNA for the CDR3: TGTGCCAGCAGTCCTACAGGAGGGAATGGCTACACCTTC. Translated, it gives CASSPTGGNGYTF.

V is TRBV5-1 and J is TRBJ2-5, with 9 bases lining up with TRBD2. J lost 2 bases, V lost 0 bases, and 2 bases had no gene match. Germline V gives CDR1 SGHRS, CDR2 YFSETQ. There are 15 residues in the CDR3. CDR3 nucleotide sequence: TGCGCCAGCAGCTTGGATAGCGGGAGACAAGAGACCCAGTACTTC. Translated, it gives CASSLDSGRQETQYF.

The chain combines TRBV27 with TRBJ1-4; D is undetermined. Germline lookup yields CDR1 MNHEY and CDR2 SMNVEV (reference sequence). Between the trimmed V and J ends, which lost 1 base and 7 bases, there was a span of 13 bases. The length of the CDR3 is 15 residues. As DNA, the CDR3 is TGTGCCAGCAGTTTATTAGCGGGGTCGGGTGAAAAACTGTTTTTT. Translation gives CASSLLAGSGEKLFF.

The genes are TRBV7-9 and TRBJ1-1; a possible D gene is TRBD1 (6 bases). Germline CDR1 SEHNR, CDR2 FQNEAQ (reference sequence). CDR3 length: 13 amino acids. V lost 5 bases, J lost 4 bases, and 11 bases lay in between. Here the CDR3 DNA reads TGTGCCAGCAGCAAAGTAGGGGGCACTGAAGCTTTCTTT. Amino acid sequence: CASSKVGGTEAFF.

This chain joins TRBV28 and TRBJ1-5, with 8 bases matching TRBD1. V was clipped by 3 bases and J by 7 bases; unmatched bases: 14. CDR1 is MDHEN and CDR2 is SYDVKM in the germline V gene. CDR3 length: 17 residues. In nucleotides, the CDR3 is TGTGCCAGCAGTTTCCGAGCCTCCCAGGGGGCACGGCAGCCCCAGCATTTT. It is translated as CASSFRASQGARQPQHF. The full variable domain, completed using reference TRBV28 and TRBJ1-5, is DVKVTQSSRYLVKRTGEKVFLECVQDMDHENMFWYRQDPGLGLRLIYFSYDVKMKEKGDIPEGYSVSREKKERFSLILESASTNQTSMYLCASSFRASQGARQPQHFGDGTRLSIL.

CDR3 protein: CASSLTRASTDTQYF. The DNA of the CDR3 is TGCGCCAGCAGCTTGACCAGGGCTAGCACAGATACGCAGTATTTT. This sequence joins TRBV5-1 and TRBJ2-3, with D tentatively TRBD1 (5 bases). Germline V gene data show CDR1 as SGHRS and CDR2 as YFSETQ. Trimming took off 1 base at V and 0 bases at J, with 9 bases between the two ends. The CDR3 totals 15 residues.

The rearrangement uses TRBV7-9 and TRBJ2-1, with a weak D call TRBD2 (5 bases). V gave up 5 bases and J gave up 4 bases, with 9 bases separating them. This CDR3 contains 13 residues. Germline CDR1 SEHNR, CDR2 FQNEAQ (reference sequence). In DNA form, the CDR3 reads TGTGCCAGCAGCCTCGGGGATTACAATGAGCAGTTCTTC. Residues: CASSLGDYNEQFF.

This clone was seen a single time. The CDR3 DNA follows: TGTGCCAGTATTACCGGGACAGGGGCTTCCGGGGAGCTGTTTTTT. Its protein product is CASITGTGASGELFF. V and J are TRBV19 and TRBJ2-2, with 10 nucleotides matching TRBD1. Germline values: CDR1 LNHDA, CDR2 SQIVND (reference sequence). The V gene end was trimmed by 7 bases and the J gene end by 6 bases; junction bases not matched to a gene: 8. This CDR3 is 15 amino acids long.